Given below is one T cell receptor (beta chain) in context. Germline CDR1 KGHSH, CDR2 LQKENI. CDR3 length equals 13 residues. V was cut by 3 bases and J by 2 bases, with 7 bases left in between. The source of the sample is a study of blood T cell repertoires in COVID-19. Overall study context: Specimens from acute and convalescent COVID-19 originated in the United States, Italy and Spain.

In the study's own analysis: Nucleated cell counts were estimated from reference gene primer amplification. TCRdb keeps only in-frame clones here, not all; method: immunoSEQ multiplex PCR. For V, J and clone size, that table is used; D and trimming come from the DNA. This repertoire shows about 370,000 clones, around 87% found once; its top ten account for 6.5% to 8%. This sequence was found in a man younger than 30 with active or convalescent COVID-19. This chain joins TRBV18 and TRBJ1-2; D remains ambiguous. Source material: peripheral blood. This chain's CDR3 is CASSPDGNYGYTF. CDR3 sequence (DNA): TGTGCCAGCTCACCCGACGGGAACTATGGCTACACCTTC.